Listed here are 25 T cell receptor beta chains from one sample, sequenced in a study of T cell repertoires in cytomegalovirus infection. TCRdb called the reads again in MiXCR, with one record for every CDR3 protein. The sample lists roughly 250,000 distinct CDR3 sequences; more than 9% were seen once. The specimen was PBMCs. These receptors all come from a human donor in good health (CMV status not recorded). Some clones in this sample may be carry-over from other donors' samples.

The chain combines TRBV7-9 with TRBJ2-7; maybe TRBD2 (5 bases). V lost 1 base, J lost 7 bases, and 14 bases lay in between. Germline loops: CDR1 SEHNR, CDR2 FQNEAQ (reference sequence). The CDR3 contains 14 residues. The CDR3 region has the DNA TGTGCCAGCAGCTTAGTTGCAGCTACGGGGGAGCAGTACTTC. Its translation is CASSLVAATGEQYF.

The chain carries TRBV5-1 and TRBJ1-2, with D possibly TRBD1 on 6 matching bases. The germline CDR1 and CDR2 sequences are SGHRS and YFSETQ. Trimming removed 3 bases at V and 4 bases at J, with 19 bases between. This CDR3 is built from 16 residues. In DNA form, the CDR3 reads TGCGCCAGCAGCTACGGGGACGGACAGCAGGGCTATGGCTACACCTTC. Its translation: CASSYGDGQQGYGYTF.

This clonotype was picked up many times. The J gene is TRBJ2-1, the V gene TRBV2; D may be TRBD1 (7 bases). Germline V gene lookup returns CDR1 SNHLY and CDR2 FYNNEI. Trimming left V 3 bases short and J 4 bases short, with 13 bases between. The CDR3 loop spans 15 amino acids. The chain's CDR3 is CASSEEPGGYNEQFF. The CDR3 DNA follows: TGTGCCAGCAGTGAGGAGCCAGGGGGGTACAATGAGCAGTTCTTC.

This clonotype was detected ten times or more. The rearrangement joins TRBV7-2 to TRBJ1-2; a possible D gene is TRBD1 (6 bases). Germline CDR1 is SGHTA and CDR2 is FQGNSA. Trimming pared 6 bases from V and 3 bases from J, leaving 17 bases between. This CDR3 has 15 residues. The DNA for the CDR3 is TGTGCCAGCAGTTCCGGACAGCCAGGCGACTATGGCTACACCTTC. Translation: CASSSGQPGDYGYTF.

This clonotype was seen a handful of times. The rearrangement links TRBV14 to TRBJ1-1; 9 positions match TRBD1. Trimming took 4 bases from V and 6 from J; bases not matched to a gene: 6. Germline loops: CDR1 SGHDN, CDR2 FVKESK. The CDR3 is 14 residues long. CDR3 in DNA: TGTGCCAGCAGCCGGGGACAGGGTAACTCTGAAGCTTTCTTT. Protein: CASSRGQGNSEAFF.

V gene TRBV20-1 combines with J gene TRBJ2-2; 13 bases map to TRBD2. V was pared by 3 bases and J by 7 bases, with 5 bases of the junction left unmatched. CDR3 length equals 15 residues. Germline CDR1 reads DFQATT; CDR2 reads SNEGSKA (reference sequence). The CDR3 reads CSARPGLAGIGELFF. CDR3 bases: TGCAGTGCTAGGCCGGGACTAGCGGGAATCGGGGAGCTGTTTTTT.

This clonotype was recorded at least ten times. The V gene is TRBV7-2, the J gene TRBJ2-5; D is possibly TRBD2 (6 bases). The germline CDR1 and CDR2 sequences are SGHTA and FQGNSA. V lost 1 base to trimming and J lost 1 base, with 10 bases between them. The CDR3 sequence is 15 residues long. The CDR3 DNA is TGTGCCAGCAGCTTAGTGGGGGGTACCCAAGAGACCCAGTACTTC. The encoded protein is CASSLVGGTQETQYF. Combining the CDR3 with reference TRBV7-2 and TRBJ2-5 gives the whole variable domain GAGVSQSPSNKVTEKGKDVELRCDPISGHTALYWYRQSLGQGLEFLIYFQGNSAPDKSGLPSDRFSAERTGGSVSTLTIQRTQQEDSAVYLCASSLVGGTQETQYFGPGTRLLVL.

The chain couples TRBV20-1 to TRBJ2-7; 9 bases match TRBD2. V lost 3 bases to trimming and J lost 2 bases; unmatched junction nucleotides: 14. This CDR3 has 17 amino acids. The germline CDR1 and CDR2 sequences are DFQATT and SNEGSKA (reference sequence). DNA of the CDR3: TGCAGTGCTAGGCTGCCGGGACTAGCTAAAAACCCCTACGAGCAGTACTTC. The encoded protein is CSARLPGLAKNPYEQYF.

This clonotype was seen many times. CDR3 DNA: TGTGCCAGCACCCTCGACAGGGGACGTAATTCACCCCTCCACTTT. This translates into CASTLDRGRNSPLHF. This sequence joins TRBV2 and TRBJ1-6; 8 positions match TRBD1. The CDR3 has 15 amino acids. Germline V CDR1 and CDR2: SNHLY, FYNNEI. J gave up 6 bases and V 7 bases, and 8 bases lay outside the gene matches.

The gene calls are TRBV5-6 and TRBJ2-7; 11 bases map to TRBD2. This CDR3 has 14 residues. Germline lookup yields CDR1 SGHDT and CDR2 YYEEEE. With 5 bases clipped from V and 4 bases from J, the junction kept 5 bases outside the gene matches. CDR3 coding DNA: TGTGCCAGCAGGGGGACTAGCGGAAAATACGAGCAGTACTTC. As protein: CASRGTSGKYEQYF.

This clonotype was counted only a few times. The CDR3 reads CASSTGAGELFF. In DNA form, the CDR3 reads TGTGCCAGCAGCACAGGGGCCGGGGAGCTGTTTTTT. V and J are TRBV7-3 and TRBJ2-2, with TRBD1 matching over 7 bases. J gave up 6 bases and V 5 bases, and 0 bases lay outside the gene matches. This CDR3 region has 12 residues. CDR1 is SGHTA, CDR2 FQGTGA, per germline.

This clonotype was detected many times. The rearrangement links TRBV6-2 or TRBV6-3 to TRBJ2-1; 8 positions match TRBD2. J gave up 2 bases and V 4 bases, and 16 bases lay outside the gene matches. CDR1 is MNHEY and CDR2 is SVGEGT in the germline V gene. This CDR3 comprises 19 residues. The CDR3 here is CASSSPAGATNGPYNEQFF. CDR3 bases: TGTGCCAGCAGTTCTCCAGCGGGGGCTACTAATGGGCCCTACAATGAGCAGTTCTTC.

In its sample, this clonotype was seen many times. The V call is TRBV6-2 or TRBV6-3, the J call TRBJ2-7; D may correspond to TRBD1 or TRBD2 (6 bases each). The CDR3 totals 14 residues. V was trimmed by 3 bases and J by 2 bases, leaving 11 bases between them. Germline values: CDR1 MNHEY, CDR2 SVGEGT. In DNA, the CDR3 is TGTGCCAGCAGTTATGGGGGGCGAACCTACGAGCAGTACTTC. Encoded protein: CASSYGGRTYEQYF.

At least ten counts were recorded for this clonotype. The chain carries TRBV7-2 and TRBJ2-7; 10 nucleotides match TRBD2. The CDR3 has 17 residues. In germline, CDR1 is SGHTA, CDR2 FQGNSA. V lost 1 base to trimming and J lost 1 base; unmatched junction nucleotides: 7. The CDR3 nucleotides are TGTGCCAGCAGCTTAGTTTCCGGGACTAGCGATTCCTACGAGCAGTACTTC. It specifies CASSLVSGTSDSYEQYF.

This clonotype turned up a few times. The V gene is TRBV6-6, the J gene TRBJ2-7; 8 bases align to TRBD1. This CDR3 has 13 amino acids. V was pared by 5 bases and J by 2 bases, with 2 bases of the junction left unmatched. CDR1 is MNHNY and CDR2 is SVGAGI in the germline V gene (reference sequence). CDR3 sequence: CASSDRGPYEQYF. CDR3 DNA sequence: TGTGCCAGCAGTGACAGGGGTCCCTACGAGCAGTACTTC.

The J gene is TRBJ1-3, the V gene TRBV2; tentative D call: TRBD1 (6 bases). Deletions cut 3 bases from V and 0 bases from J, with 12 bases between. Germline V CDR1 and CDR2: SNHLY, FYNNEI. CDR3 length: 16 residues. This chain's CDR3 is CASSEPLRGSGNTIYF. The CDR3, as DNA: TGTGCCAGCAGTGAGCCCCTCAGGGGCTCTGGAAACACCATATATTTT.

In nucleotides, the CDR3 is TGTGCCTGGAGGACAGCGGGGGCCACAGATACGCAGTATTTT. This translates into CAWRTAGATDTQYF. The V and J genes are TRBV30 and TRBJ2-3; 8 positions agree with TRBD2. With 3 bases clipped from V and 2 bases from J, the junction kept 4 bases outside the gene matches. The CDR3 consists of 14 residues. CDR1 is GTSNPN and CDR2 is SVGIG in the germline V gene (reference sequence).

This clonotype was detected ten times or more. The gene calls are TRBV7-2 and TRBJ2-5; either TRBD1 or TRBD2 may supply D (5 bases each). Deletions cut 6 bases from V and 3 bases from J, with 14 bases between. CDR1 and CDR2 from the germline V gene are SGHTA and FQGNSA. There are 14 residues in the CDR3. The CDR3 sequence: CASSRGTTKETQYF. The CDR3 bases are TGTGCCAGCAGTCGTGGGACGACTAAAGAGACCCAGTACTTC.

The gene calls are TRBV19 and TRBJ2-3; D is unresolved. The ends were cut back, 3 bases at V and 2 bases at J, with 6 bases in the middle. Germline CDR1 is LNHDA and CDR2 is SQIVND (reference sequence). This CDR3 comprises 13 residues. DNA of the CDR3: TGTGCCAGTAGTATGGTTAACACAGATACGCAGTATTTT. Residues: CASSMVNTDTQYF.

This clonotype was counted ten times or more. The genes are TRBV5-1 and TRBJ2-1; D is perhaps TRBD2 (7 bases). V shed 6 bases and J shed 4 bases, with 14 bases lying between them. This CDR3 region has 14 residues. CDR1 and CDR2 from the germline V gene are SGHRS and YFSETQ. In DNA, the CDR3 is TGCGCCAGCACGGAAGGGAGGGGGTACAATGAGCAGTTCTTC. Translated, it gives CASTEGRGYNEQFF.

V is TRBV2 and J is TRBJ2-1, with TRBD1 as a possible D gene (6 bases). The germline V gene has CDR1 SNHLY and CDR2 FYNNEI. This CDR3 is built from 12 residues. V gave up 5 bases and J gave up 8 bases, with 10 bases separating them. CDR3 residues: CASSWGRDEQFF. The CDR3 bases are TGTGCCAGCAGTTGGGGGCGGGATGAGCAGTTCTTC.

This clonotype has a count of ten or more. The chain employs TRBV7-6 and TRBJ2-3; D is uncertain. The V end was cut by 5 bases, the J end by 6 bases, with 9 bases between. Looked up from germline, CDR1 is SGHVS and CDR2 is FNYEAQ. The CDR3 runs to 12 residues. This CDR3 reads CASSPPFDTQYF. DNA of the CDR3: TGTGCCAGCAGCCCCCCTTTCGATACGCAGTATTTT.

V and J are TRBV7-2 and TRBJ2-2; D may be TRBD1 (5 bases). The V end was cut by 3 bases, the J end by 1 base, with 9 bases between. Looked up from germline, CDR1 is SGHTA and CDR2 is FQGNSA. The CDR3 covers 15 residues. CDR3 coding DNA: TGTGCCAGCAGCTTGCTGGGGCGGAACACCGGGGAGCTGTTTTTT. It yields the protein CASSLLGRNTGELFF.

This rearrangement joins TRBV11-2 to TRBJ2-7, with 11 bases that match TRBD2. The germline V gene encodes CDR1 SGHAT and CDR2 FQNNGV. This CDR3 region has 15 residues. V shed 3 bases, J shed 4 bases, and the junction held 5 bases outside the gene matches. The CDR3 loop reads CASSLGLAAFYEQYF. The CDR3 DNA sequence: TGTGCCAGCAGCTTGGGACTAGCGGCGTTTTACGAGCAGTACTTC.

V and J are TRBV28 and TRBJ2-1; 9 bases map to TRBD2. Per germline, CDR1 MDHEN and CDR2 SYDVKM. Trimming removed 5 bases from V and 9 bases from J; junction bases left unmatched: 11. This CDR3 region has 15 residues. In nucleotides, the CDR3 is TGTGCCAGCAGTCCTGCTAGCGGGACCCGCGTTGAGCAGTTCTTC. Protein: CASSPASGTRVEQFF.